This entry lists 19 T cell receptor beta chains sequenced from one sample in a study of regulatory T cells in long-lasting Graves disease. Combining iRepertoire HTBI primers with Arm-PCR of CDR3 regions, the authors built TCR beta libraries. TCRdb reprocessed the multiplex PCR reads via MiXCR and lists one record per CDR3 protein. The sample has 400,000 to 550,000 distinct CDR3 sequences, more than 13% seen once; the top ten hold approximately 15%. Time point described: newly diagnosed GD, antithyroid drugs for less than 3 months. The TCR library was made from RNA that had been extracted from PBMCs in TRIzol. These data were likewise used in another study, on T cells in Graves' hyperthyroidism and ophthalmopathy.

The specimen comprised peripheral blood mononuclear cells (PBMCs), sampled at new diagnosis, from a patient treated with antithyroid drugs. Every receptor here comes from a woman aged 30 to 39 with Graves disease.

This clonotype came up many times. CDR3 region: CSARVFGRATSSYNEQFF. In DNA form, the CDR3 reads TGCAGTGCTAGAGTGTTCGGGAGAGCTACCAGCTCCTACAATGAGCAGTTCTTC. This rearrangement joins TRBV20-1 to TRBJ2-1; the D gene is possibly TRBD2 (6 bases). The V gene's germline CDR1 is DFQATT and CDR2 SNEGSKA (reference sequence). V gave up 1 base and J gave up 0 bases, with 19 bases separating them. CDR3 length: 18 residues.

This clonotype occurred many times. The V and J genes are TRBV12-3 or TRBV12-4 and TRBJ1-2; TRBD1 matches at 7 bases. Trimming cost V 6 bases and J 2 bases; bases outside gene matches: 6. The CDR3 contains 14 residues. In DNA form, the CDR3 reads TGTGCCAGCAGCCGGGACAGTCAGAACTATGGCTACACCTTC. Its protein is CASSRDSQNYGYTF.

This clonotype appeared many times. This CDR3 is CASSRPTGGFVDTQYF. In nucleotides, the CDR3 is TGTGCCAGCAGCCGCCCGACAGGGGGATTTGTCGATACGCAGTATTTT. This rearrangement joins TRBV5-6 to TRBJ2-3, with 9 bases matching TRBD1. The germline V gene encodes CDR1 SGHDT and CDR2 YYEEEE. With 4 bases clipped from V and 6 bases from J, the junction kept 12 bases outside the gene matches. This CDR3 contains 16 residues.

This clonotype was detected many times. The genes are TRBV5-6 and TRBJ1-1; tentatively, D is TRBD1 (5 bases). V lost 4 bases to trimming and J lost 5 bases, with 15 bases between them. CDR3 length: 14 amino acids. From germline, CDR1 is SGHDT and CDR2 YYEEEE. CDR3 sequence: CASSATPGGTEAFF. CDR3 DNA: TGTGCCAGCAGCGCCACACCCGGGGGAACTGAAGCTTTCTTT.

The rearrangement links TRBV6-2 or TRBV6-3 to TRBJ2-7; D may be TRBD1 (7 bases). V lost 5 bases to trimming and J lost 4 bases, with 21 bases between them. CDR3 size: 16 residues. From germline, CDR1 is MNHEY and CDR2 SVGEGT. The CDR3 region is CASSTGGVQGGYEQYF. Written as DNA, the CDR3 is TGTGCCAGCAGTACTGGGGGCGTGCAGGGGGGATACGAGCAGTACTTC.

Only a few counts were recorded for this clonotype. The genes are TRBV12-3 or TRBV12-4 and TRBJ1-3; D is possibly TRBD1 (6 bases). This CDR3 region has 15 residues. Trimming left V 3 bases short and J 0 bases short, with 9 bases between. CDR3 sequence (DNA): TGTGCCAGCAGTTTGGCACAGGGCTCTGGAAACACCATATATTTT. Amino acids: CASSLAQGSGNTIYF.

Many counts were recorded for this clonotype. The chain uses TRBV7-2 and TRBJ2-3; 9 bases are shared with TRBD2. The J segment lost 12 bases and the V segment lost 2 bases, leaving 18 bases of the junction unmatched. This CDR3 comprises 17 residues. Germline loops: CDR1 SGHTA, CDR2 FQGNSA. The CDR3 region has the DNA TGTGCCAGCAGCTTAACTAAGGATGAGAGCGGGAGGAGGTCACAGTATTTT. It translates to CASSLTKDESGRRSQYF.

This clonotype was seen many times. The CDR3 nucleotides are TGCGCCAGCAGCCCACGACTAGCGGGAGGGGGCAATGAGCAGTTCTTC. It is translated as CASSPRLAGGGNEQFF. The chain uses TRBV5-1 and TRBJ2-1; TRBD2 matches at 14 bases. The CDR3 length is 16 residues. Looked up from germline, CDR1 is SGHRS and CDR2 is YFSETQ. The V gene end was trimmed by 4 bases and the J gene end by 6 bases; junction bases not matched to a gene: 6. Variable domain in full (rest from reference TRBV5-1 and TRBJ2-1): KAGVTQTPRYLIKTRGQQVTLSCSPISGHRSVSWYQQTPGQGLQFLFEYFSETQRNKGNFPGRFSGRQFSNSRSEMNVSTLELGDSALYLCASSPRLAGGGNEQFFGPGTRLTVL.

The chain is built from TRBV18 and TRBJ2-2; D assignment may be TRBD1 or TRBD2 (5 bases each). Between the trimmed V and J ends, which lost 4 bases and 4 bases, there was a span of 13 bases. The CDR3 runs 15 residues. The germline CDR1 and CDR2 sequences are KGHSH and LQKENI. This CDR3 is CASSQMGTSTGELFF. The CDR3 DNA reads as TGTGCCAGCTCACAGATGGGGACCTCCACCGGGGAGCTGTTTTTT.

Many counts were recorded for this clonotype. The rearrangement joins TRBV20-1 to TRBJ1-5; 8 bases agree with TRBD1. The CDR3 totals 13 residues. V gave up 2 bases and J gave up 5 bases; unmatched junction bases: 2. Germline V gives CDR1 DFQATT, CDR2 SNEGSKA (reference sequence). The CDR3 coding sequence is TGCAGTGCTAGACAGGGGGCTGATCAGCCCCAGCATTTT. Encoded protein: CSARQGADQPQHF.

The sample holds many counts of this clonotype. The chain is built from TRBV11-2 and TRBJ2-7; D is perhaps TRBD2 (5 bases). Looked up from germline, CDR1 is SGHAT and CDR2 is FQNNGV. This CDR3 comprises 15 residues. The germline V and J ends were trimmed by 3 bases and 4 bases, with 16 bases remaining between them. For the CDR3, the DNA is TGTGCCAGCAGCTTGGGTATCGGGAACGCTTACGAGCAGTACTTC. Protein sequence: CASSLGIGNAYEQYF. Drawing the rest from reference TRBV11-2 and TRBJ2-7, the complete variable domain is EAGVAQSPRYKIIEKRQSVAFWCNPISGHATLYWYQQILGQGPKLLIQFQNNGVVDDSQLPKDRFSAERLKGVDSTLKIQPAKLEDSAVYLCASSLGIGNAYEQYFGPGTRLTVT.

This clonotype was observed once. The V call is TRBV18, the J call TRBJ1-1, with D perhaps TRBD1 (6 bases). The germline V and J ends were trimmed by 4 bases and 0 bases, with 15 bases remaining between them. Germline lookup yields CDR1 KGHSH and CDR2 LQKENI. The CDR3 contains 16 residues. The CDR3 sequence is CASSRGGGRVNTEAFF. CDR3 coding DNA: TGTGCCAGCTCACGTGGGGGCGGCAGGGTGAACACTGAAGCTTTCTTT.

The rearrangement uses TRBV20-1 and TRBJ1-6; TRBD1 agrees at 10 bases. Germline lookup yields CDR1 DFQATT and CDR2 SNEGSKA (reference sequence). This CDR3 region has 13 residues. Losses at the gene ends were 5 bases for V and 8 bases for J; bases not matched to a gene: 3. The CDR3 region has the DNA TGCAGTGCTCCCGGGACAGGGGATTCACCCCTCCACTTT. This sequence encodes CSAPGTGDSPLHF.

This chain links TRBV11-3 with TRBJ1-3; weak D call: TRBD1 (5 bases). V lost 5 bases and J lost 2, with 13 bases in between. The CDR3 loop spans 15 amino acids. Germline V gene data show CDR1 as SGHNT and CDR2 as YENEEA. The CDR3 sequence is CASSPRTTTGNTIYF. The CDR3 coding sequence is TGTGCCAGCAGCCCCAGGACAACAACTGGAAACACCATATATTTT.

The rearrangement links TRBV4-1 to TRBJ2-7, with D perhaps matching TRBD1 (6 bases). CDR3 length: 18 residues. Between the trimmed V and J ends, which lost 0 bases and 0 bases, there was a span of 18 bases. Germline CDR1 is MGHRA and CDR2 is YSYEKL. CDR3 sequence (DNA): TGCGCCAGCAGCCAAGAAGGGGGTCGGGACGGAGCCTCCTACGAGCAGTACTTC. Encoded protein: CASSQEGGRDGASYEQYF.

The sample holds a few counts of this clonotype. The chain employs TRBV5-1 and TRBJ1-2, with D hard to call. Between the trimmed V and J ends, which lost 3 bases and 2 bases, there was a span of 11 bases. The CDR3 is 14 residues long. The germline V gene has CDR1 SGHRS and CDR2 YFSETQ. CDR3 DNA sequence: TGCGCCAGCAGCTCGGACGGACGCAACTATGGCTACACCTTC. Its protein is CASSSDGRNYGYTF. The full variable domain, rest sourced from reference TRBV5-1 and TRBJ1-2, is KAGVTQTPRYLIKTRGQQVTLSCSPISGHRSVSWYQQTPGQGLQFLFEYFSETQRNKGNFPGRFSGRQFSNSRSEMNVSTLELGDSALYLCASSSDGRNYGYTFGSGTRLTVV.

The table lists this clonotype with many counts. V is TRBV12-3 or TRBV12-4 and J is TRBJ2-3, with TRBD1 matching over 7 bases. V shed 6 bases, J shed 6 bases, and the junction held 9 bases outside the gene matches. The CDR3 runs 14 residues. This chain's CDR3 is CASRHTGALDTQYF. CDR3 in DNA: TGTGCCAGCAGACACACAGGGGCCTTGGATACGCAGTATTTT.

This clonotype has more than one count but fewer than ten. This clone may be a read error of a much larger clone one base away. CDR3: CASRNRVVVYGYTF. DNA of the CDR3: TGTGCCAGCAGGAACAGGGTCGTAGTCTATGGCTACACCTTC. The chain uses TRBV12-3 or TRBV12-4 and TRBJ1-2; D is perhaps TRBD1 (6 bases). Deletions cut 6 bases from V and 4 bases from J, with 15 bases between. CDR3 length equals 14 residues.

This clonotype appeared many times. This sequence joins TRBV2 and TRBJ1-2; D unclear. V was trimmed by 8 bases and J by 1 base, leaving 11 bases between them. The CDR3 covers 13 residues. The germline gives CDR1 SNHLY, CDR2 FYNNEI. DNA for the CDR3: TGTGCCAGCTTTGGACGGGGTAACTATGGCTACACCTTC. This encodes CASFGRGNYGYTF. Looking up the rest from reference TRBV2 and TRBJ1-2 gives the full variable domain: EPEVTQTPSHQVTQMGQEVILRCVPISNHLYFYWYRQILGQKVEFLVSFYNNEISEKSEIFDDQFSVERPDGSNFTLKIRSTKLEDSAMYFCASFGRGNYGYTFGSGTRLTVV.